A selection of T cell receptor beta chains follows, all from one sample in a study of OX40 agonist ivuxolimab in advanced cancers. Some clones are missing from TCRdb's copy, which holds only in-frame ones; the method was immunoSEQ multiplex PCR. The table shows approximately 56,000 clones, with approximately 90% occurring only once. The sequencing here drew on CD4+ or CD8+ T cells sorted from blood, taken in a trial of the OX40 agonist ivuxolimab. The receptors come from an adult with an advanced solid tumor such as melanoma, head and neck, liver or kidney cancer. The CDR3 runs from the conserved cysteine through the conserved F or W. The order of the fields is J gene, V gene, clone size, D gene, CDR3 protein, CDR3 DNA. The D gene is left open where the match is weak. Clone size appears in some rows only: once, few, many, or a class for an expanded clone.

TRBJ1-5 | TRBV5-6 | . | TRBD1 | CASSLGGTGNQPQHF | TGTGCCAGCAGCTTGGGGGGGACAGGGAATCAGCCCCAGCATTTT
TRBJ2-2 | TRBV4-1 | . | . | CASSQWGSSNPSGELFF | TGCGCCAGCAGCCAATGGGGGTCCTCGAACCCCTCGGGGGAGCTGTTTTTT
TRBJ1-1 | TRBV29-1 | . | . | CSVVARATEAFF | TGCAGCGTTGTGGCCAGGGCCACTGAAGCTTTCTTT
TRBJ2-2 | TRBV6-1 | . | . | CASSDLRLNTGELFF | TGTGCCAGCAGTGATTTAAGGCTGAACACCGGGGAGCTGTTTTTT
TRBJ2-7 | TRBV27 | . | . | CASSDSVEQYF | TGTGCCAGCAGTGATTCCGTCGAGCAGTACTTC
TRBJ1-2 | TRBV4-1 | large | . | CASSQGPGQFYGYTF | TGCGCCAGCAGCCAAGGCCCGGGACAATTCTATGGCTACACCTTC
TRBJ1-1 | TRBV30 | . | . | CAWSFYGEAFF | TGTGCCTGGAGTTTTTACGGGGAAGCTTTCTTT
TRBJ1-5 | TRBV7-8 | . | . | CASSLDMIGDSNQPQHF | TGTGCCAGCAGCTTAGATATGATTGGGGATAGCAATCAGCCCCAGCATTTT
TRBJ2-1 | TRBV7-6 | . | . | CASSGVAGEQFF | TGTGCCAGCAGCGGGGTGGCGGGAGAGCAGTTCTTC
TRBJ2-7 | TRBV29-1 | . | TRBD1 | CSARQGAPYEQYF | TGCAGCGCCCGACAGGGGGCACCCTACGAGCAGTACTTC
TRBJ2-7 | TRBV19 | . | TRBD2 | CASRGGFHEQYF | TGTGCCAGTCGCGGGGGGTTCCACGAGCAGTACTTC
TRBJ2-5 | TRBV4-1 | . | TRBD2 | CASSPRTSGGAGAVETQYF | TGCGCCAGCAGCCCGAGGACTAGCGGGGGGGCGGGTGCAGTAGAGACCCAGTACTTC
TRBJ2-3 | TRBV4-1 | . | . | CASSQSWAGKTDTQYF | TGCGCCAGCAGCCAAAGCTGGGCAGGGAAGACAGATACGCAGTATTTT
TRBJ2-7 | TRBV4-2 | . | . | CASSQTGTLTPYEQYF | TGTGCCAGCAGCCAAACCGGGACACTCACACCCTACGAGCAGTACTTC
TRBJ1-1 | TRBV6-6 | . | TRBD1 | CASSSRTGVVTEAFF | TGTGCCAGCAGTTCTAGGACAGGTGTTGTGACTGAAGCTTTCTTT
TRBJ1-2 | TRBV19 | . | TRBD1 | CASSIDLETGEHGYTF | TGTGCCAGTAGTATAGACCTTGAGACAGGGGAGCATGGCTACACCTTC
TRBJ1-1 | TRBV30 | few | . | CAWSGGTTEAFF | TGTGCCTGGAGTGGAGGGACCACTGAAGCTTTCTTT
TRBJ1-1 | TRBV7-9 | . | TRBD1 | CASSTGQLNTEAFF | TGTGCCAGCAGCACGGGACAGCTTAACACTGAAGCTTTCTTT
TRBJ2-7 | TRBV4-1 | . | TRBD1 | CASSQREGQDEQYF | TGCGCCAGCAGCCAGAGGGAAGGACAGGACGAGCAGTACTTC
TRBJ1-4 | TRBV7-9 | . | . | CASSGSGLNEKLFF | TGTGCCAGCAGCGGCTCCGGGCTTAATGAAAAACTGTTTTTT
TRBJ1-1 | TRBV30 | few | . | CAWSVLGGLAEAFF | TGTGCCTGGAGTGTATTAGGGGGGCTGGCTGAAGCTTTCTTT
TRBJ2-5 | TRBV7-6 | . | TRBD1 | CASSLARGPGETQYF | TGTGCCAGCAGCTTGGCAAGGGGGCCGGGAGAGACCCAGTACTTC
TRBJ1-2 | TRBV4-3 | few | . | CASSQGPGQFYGYTF | TGCGCCAGCAGCCAAGGCCCGGGACAATTCTATGGCTACACCTTC
TRBJ2-3 | TRBV9 | . | TRBD1 | CASSVKGTGTGIGDTQYF | TGTGCCAGCAGCGTAAAGGGGACAGGGACAGGCATAGGAGATACGCAGTATTTT
TRBJ2-1 | TRBV6-5 | . | . | CASSYSGLNNEQFF | TGTGCCAGCAGTTACTCAGGACTAAACAATGAGCAGTTCTTC
TRBJ1-3 | TRBV30 | . | . | CAWSNRDAATSGNTIYF | TGTGCCTGGAGTAACCGGGACGCCGCCACTTCTGGAAACACCATATATTTT